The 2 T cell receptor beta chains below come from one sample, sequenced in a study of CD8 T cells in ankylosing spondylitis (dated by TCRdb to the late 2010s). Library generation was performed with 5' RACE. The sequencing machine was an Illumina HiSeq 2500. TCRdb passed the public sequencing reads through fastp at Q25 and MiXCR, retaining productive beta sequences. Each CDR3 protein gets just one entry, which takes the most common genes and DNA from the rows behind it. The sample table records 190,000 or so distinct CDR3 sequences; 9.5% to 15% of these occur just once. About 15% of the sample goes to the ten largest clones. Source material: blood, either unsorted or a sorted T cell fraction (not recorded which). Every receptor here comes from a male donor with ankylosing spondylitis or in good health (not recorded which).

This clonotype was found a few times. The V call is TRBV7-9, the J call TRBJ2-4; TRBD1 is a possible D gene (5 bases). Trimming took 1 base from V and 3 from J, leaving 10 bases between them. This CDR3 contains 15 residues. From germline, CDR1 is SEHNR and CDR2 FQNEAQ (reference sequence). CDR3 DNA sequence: TGTGCCAGCAGCTTAGGCCAGGGAAGCAAAAACATTCAGTACTTC. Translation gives CASSLGQGSKNIQYF.

CDR3 residues: CASSQDPGAGGLGPHKATDTQYF. The CDR3 nucleotides are TGTGCCAGCAGCCAAGATCCCGGGGCGGGGGGGCTCGGCCCACATAAGGCCACAGATACGCAGTATTTT. V and J are TRBV4-2 and TRBJ2-3; 9 bases fit TRBD2. Germline CDR1 LGHNA, CDR2 YNFKEQ. J lost 2 bases, V lost 0 bases, and 24 bases had no gene match. The CDR3 extends over 23 amino acids.